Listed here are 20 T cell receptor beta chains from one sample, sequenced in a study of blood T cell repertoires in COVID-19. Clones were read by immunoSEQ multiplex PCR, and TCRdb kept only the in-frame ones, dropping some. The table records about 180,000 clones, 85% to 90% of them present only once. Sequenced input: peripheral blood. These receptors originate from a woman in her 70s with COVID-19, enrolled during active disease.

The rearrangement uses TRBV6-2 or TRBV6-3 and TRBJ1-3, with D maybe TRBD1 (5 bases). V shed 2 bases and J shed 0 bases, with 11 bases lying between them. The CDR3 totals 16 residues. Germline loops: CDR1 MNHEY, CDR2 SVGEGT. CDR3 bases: TGTGCCAGCAGTTACCCATTCGACAGCTCTGGAAACACCATATATTTT. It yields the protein CASSYPFDSSGNTIYF.

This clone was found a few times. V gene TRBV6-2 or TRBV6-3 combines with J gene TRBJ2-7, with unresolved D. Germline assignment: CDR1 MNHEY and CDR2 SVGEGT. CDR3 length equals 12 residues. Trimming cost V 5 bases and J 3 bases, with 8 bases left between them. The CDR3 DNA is TGTGCCAGCAGTGTTACAATCTACGAGCAGTACTTC. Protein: CASSVTIYEQYF.

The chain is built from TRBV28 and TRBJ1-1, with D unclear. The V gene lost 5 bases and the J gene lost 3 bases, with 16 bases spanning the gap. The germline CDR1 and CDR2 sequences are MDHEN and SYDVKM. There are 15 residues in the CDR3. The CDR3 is CASSPREARYTEAFF. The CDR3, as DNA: TGTGCCAGCAGTCCGCGCGAGGCGAGGTACACTGAAGCTTTCTTT.

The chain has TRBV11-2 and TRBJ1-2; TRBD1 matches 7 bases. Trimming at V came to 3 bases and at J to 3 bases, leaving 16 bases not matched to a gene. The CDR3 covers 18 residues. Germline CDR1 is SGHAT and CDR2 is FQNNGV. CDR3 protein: CASSFYPTGMASDYGYTF. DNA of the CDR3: TGTGCCAGCAGCTTTTATCCGACAGGGATGGCGAGTGACTATGGCTACACCTTC.

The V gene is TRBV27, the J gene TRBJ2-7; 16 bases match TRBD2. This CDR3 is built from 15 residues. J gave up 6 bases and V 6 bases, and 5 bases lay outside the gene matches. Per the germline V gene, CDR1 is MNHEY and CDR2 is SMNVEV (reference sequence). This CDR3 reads CASSWGLAGGAEQYF. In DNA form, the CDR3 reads TGTGCCAGCAGCTGGGGACTAGCGGGAGGGGCCGAGCAGTACTTC.

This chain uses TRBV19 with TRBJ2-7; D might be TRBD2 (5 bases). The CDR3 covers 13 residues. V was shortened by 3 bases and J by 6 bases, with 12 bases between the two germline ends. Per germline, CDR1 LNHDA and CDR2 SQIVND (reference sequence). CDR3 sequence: CASSIAGRVEQYF. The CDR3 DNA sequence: TGTGCCAGTAGTATCGCGGGCCGGGTCGAGCAGTACTTC.

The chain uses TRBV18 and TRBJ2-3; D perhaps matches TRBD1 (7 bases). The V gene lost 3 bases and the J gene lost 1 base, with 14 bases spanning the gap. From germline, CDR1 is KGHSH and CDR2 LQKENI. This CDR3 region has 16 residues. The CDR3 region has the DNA TGTGCCAGCTCACCTCGACAGGGAGGAGGCACAGATACGCAGTATTTT. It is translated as CASSPRQGGGTDTQYF.

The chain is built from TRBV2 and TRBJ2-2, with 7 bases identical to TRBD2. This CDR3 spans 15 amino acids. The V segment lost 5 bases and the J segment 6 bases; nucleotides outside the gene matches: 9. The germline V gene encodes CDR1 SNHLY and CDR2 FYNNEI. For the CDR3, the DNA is TGTGCCAGCAGTCCGAACGGGAGGTCGGCCGGGGAGCTGTTTTTT. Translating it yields CASSPNGRSAGELFF.

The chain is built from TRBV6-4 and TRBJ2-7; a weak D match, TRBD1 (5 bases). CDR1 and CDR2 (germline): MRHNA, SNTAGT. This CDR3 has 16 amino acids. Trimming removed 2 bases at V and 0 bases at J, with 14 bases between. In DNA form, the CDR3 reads TGTGCCAGCAGTGACGATGGGGCGGAGAGCTCCTACGAGCAGTACTTC. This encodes CASSDDGAESSYEQYF.

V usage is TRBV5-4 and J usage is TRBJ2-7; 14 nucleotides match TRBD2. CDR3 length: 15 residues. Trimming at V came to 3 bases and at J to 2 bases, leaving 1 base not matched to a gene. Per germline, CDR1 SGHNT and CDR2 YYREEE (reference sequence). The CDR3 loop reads CASSSGLAGAYEQYF. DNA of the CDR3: TGTGCCAGCAGCTCGGGACTAGCGGGAGCCTACGAGCAGTACTTC.

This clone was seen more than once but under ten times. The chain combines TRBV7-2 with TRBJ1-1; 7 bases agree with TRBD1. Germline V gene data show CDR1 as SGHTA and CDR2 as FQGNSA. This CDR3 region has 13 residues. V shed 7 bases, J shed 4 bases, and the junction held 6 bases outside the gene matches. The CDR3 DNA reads TGTGCCAGCACCCTAAGACAGGGCACTGAAGCTTTCTTT. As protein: CASTLRQGTEAFF.

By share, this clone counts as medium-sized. Here the CDR3 DNA reads TGTGCCAGCAGTCTCACACAGGGTTCCGGAAAACTGTTTTTT. Translated, it gives CASSLTQGSGKLFF. This chain joins TRBV6-5 and TRBJ1-4, with D perhaps TRBD1 (6 bases). CDR1 MNHEY and CDR2 SVGAGI come from the germline V gene. V was clipped by 5 bases and J by 10 bases, with 17 bases between them. CDR3 length equals 14 residues.

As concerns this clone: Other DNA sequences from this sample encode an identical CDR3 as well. CDR3 sequence (DNA): TGTGCCAGCAGCTTAGGACTAGCGGGGGGCTACGAGCAGTACTTC. Translating it yields CASSLGLAGGYEQYF. V and J are TRBV11-2 and TRBJ2-7; 13 bases are shared with TRBD2. The germline V gene has CDR1 SGHAT and CDR2 FQNNGV. The CDR3 runs to 15 residues. The trim removed 1 base at V and 3 bases at J, leaving 0 bases unmatched.

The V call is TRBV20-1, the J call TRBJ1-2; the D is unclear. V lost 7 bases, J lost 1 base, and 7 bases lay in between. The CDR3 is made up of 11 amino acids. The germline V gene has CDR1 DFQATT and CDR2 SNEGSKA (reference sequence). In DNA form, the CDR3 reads TGCAGTGGGCAGGTTAACTATGGCTACACCTTC. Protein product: CSGQVNYGYTF.

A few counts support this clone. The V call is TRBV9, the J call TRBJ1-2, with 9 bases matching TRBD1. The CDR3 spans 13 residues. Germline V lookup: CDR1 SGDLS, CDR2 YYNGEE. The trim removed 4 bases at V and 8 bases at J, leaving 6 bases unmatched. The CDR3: CASSLRDRDGYTF. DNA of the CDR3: TGTGCCAGCAGCCTCCGGGACAGGGACGGCTACACCTTC.

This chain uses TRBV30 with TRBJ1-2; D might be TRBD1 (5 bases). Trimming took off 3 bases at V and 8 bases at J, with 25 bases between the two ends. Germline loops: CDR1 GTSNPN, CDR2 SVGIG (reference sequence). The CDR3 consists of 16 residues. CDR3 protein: CAWRHPFLWGDWGYTF. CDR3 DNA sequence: TGTGCCTGGAGGCACCCATTTCTCTGGGGGGATTGGGGCTACACCTTC.

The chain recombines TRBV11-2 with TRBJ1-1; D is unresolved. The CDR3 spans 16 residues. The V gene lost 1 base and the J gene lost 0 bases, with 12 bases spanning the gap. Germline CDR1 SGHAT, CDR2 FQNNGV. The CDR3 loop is CASSLASVSMNTEAFF. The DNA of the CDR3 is TGTGCCAGCAGCTTAGCAAGCGTCAGCATGAACACTGAAGCTTTCTTT. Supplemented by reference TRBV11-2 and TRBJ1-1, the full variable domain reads EAGVAQSPRYKIIEKRQSVAFWCNPISGHATLYWYQQILGQGPKLLIQFQNNGVVDDSQLPKDRFSAERLKGVDSTLKIQPAKLEDSAVYLCASSLASVSMNTEAFFGQGTRLTVV.

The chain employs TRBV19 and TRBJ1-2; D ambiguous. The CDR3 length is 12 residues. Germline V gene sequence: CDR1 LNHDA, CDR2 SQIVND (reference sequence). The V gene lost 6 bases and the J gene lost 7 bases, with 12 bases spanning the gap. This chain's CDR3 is CASRRGLTGYTF. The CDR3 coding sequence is TGTGCCAGTAGAAGAGGGTTGACTGGCTACACCTTC.

CDR3: CASSLYGGNQPQHF. The CDR3 DNA follows: TGTGCCAGCAGTTTATATGGCGGGAATCAGCCCCAGCATTTT. The chain has TRBV27 and TRBJ1-5; D not resolved. V dropped 1 base and J dropped 4 bases, with 8 bases sitting between them. The CDR3 has 14 residues. The germline gives CDR1 MNHEY, CDR2 SMNVEV (reference sequence).

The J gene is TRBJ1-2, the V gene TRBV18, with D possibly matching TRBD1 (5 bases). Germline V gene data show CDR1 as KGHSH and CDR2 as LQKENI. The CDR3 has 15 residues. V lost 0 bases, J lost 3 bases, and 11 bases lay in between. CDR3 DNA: TGTGCCAGCTCACCACCGGCTGGGGGGGACTATGGCTACACCTTC. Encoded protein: CASSPPAGGDYGYTF.